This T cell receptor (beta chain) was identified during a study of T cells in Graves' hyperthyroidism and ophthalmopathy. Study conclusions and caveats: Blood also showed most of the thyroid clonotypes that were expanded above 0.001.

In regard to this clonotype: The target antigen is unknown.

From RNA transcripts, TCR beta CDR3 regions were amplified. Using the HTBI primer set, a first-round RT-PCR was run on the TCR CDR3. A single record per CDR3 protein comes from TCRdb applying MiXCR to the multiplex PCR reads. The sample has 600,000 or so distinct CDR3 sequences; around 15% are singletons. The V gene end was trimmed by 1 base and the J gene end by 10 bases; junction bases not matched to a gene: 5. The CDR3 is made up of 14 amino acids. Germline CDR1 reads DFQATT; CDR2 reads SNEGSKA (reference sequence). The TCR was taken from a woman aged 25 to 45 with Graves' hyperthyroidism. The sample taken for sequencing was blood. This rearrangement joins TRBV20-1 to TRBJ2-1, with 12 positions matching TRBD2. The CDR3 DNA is TGCAGTGCTAGAGGGACTAGCGGGGTAGGAGAGCAGTTCTTC. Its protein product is CSARGTSGVGEQFF.